What follows describes a single T cell receptor beta chain. The target antigen is unknown. The CDR3 runs 15 residues. The ends were cut back, 6 bases at V and 8 bases at J, with 20 bases in the middle. Germline values: CDR1 MNHNS, CDR2 SASEGT. The data were taken from a study of cytomegalovirus exposure and HLA in healthy donors. Study outcomes and limitations: Rare sequences made up most TCRs, while some public TCRs were found in many donors. Later work found most CMV-associated TCR beta chains apparently HLA-restricted.

Both 60 Vbeta primers and 13 Jbeta primers went into the PCR. Sequencing was performed with immunoSEQ multiplex PCR; in TCRdb, only in-frame clones are kept and a portion is missing. This table has around 86,000 clones, roughly 79% appearing once. The V gene is TRBV6-1, the J gene TRBJ1-5, with a possible D match to TRBD1 (5 bases). Sequenced: PBMCs. This TCR came from a female donor in good health and CMV-seronegative. CDR3 amino acids: CASRAGRVRGKPQHF. The CDR3 bases are TGTGCCAGCAGGGCCGGGAGGGTAAGGGGTAAGCCCCAGCATTTT.